These 23 T cell receptor beta chains were sequenced from one sample in a study of blood T cell repertoires in COVID-19. TCRdb keeps only in-frame clones here, not all; method: immunoSEQ multiplex PCR. The sample consists of almost 55,000 clones, 90% of them appearing once. The material sequenced was peripheral blood. These receptors came from a woman aged 40 to 50 with active COVID-19.

V is TRBV5-5 and J is TRBJ1-1; no reliable D call. Germline lookup yields CDR1 SGHKS and CDR2 YYEKEE (reference sequence). Trimming removed 4 bases from V and 0 bases from J, with 10 bases in between. The CDR3 consists of 14 residues. The CDR3 bases are TGTGCCAGCAGCCTCCTAACCATGAACACTGAAGCTTTCTTT. Its protein is CASSLLTMNTEAFF.

This clone was seen a handful of times. The chain links TRBV4-1 to TRBJ1-2; 9 bases are a match to TRBD1. The length of the CDR3 is 19 residues. V trimming: 0 bases; J trimming: 5 bases; junction bases outside the gene matches: 16. Germline V CDR1 and CDR2: MGHRA, YSYEKL. The CDR3: CASSQDRARGQGLGYGYTF. CDR3 sequence (DNA): TGCGCCAGCAGCCAAGATCGTGCGCGGGGACAGGGTCTTGGGTATGGCTACACCTTC.

The rearrangement joins TRBV7-6 to TRBJ2-3, with D possibly matching TRBD2 (6 bases). Germline lookup yields CDR1 SGHVS and CDR2 FNYEAQ. With 5 bases removed from V and 2 bases from J, the gap between germline ends came to 17 bases. The CDR3 length is 16 residues. CDR3 coding DNA: TGTGCCAGCAGCCTAGGGGTGGGGCGGGACACAGATACGCAGTATTTT. Its protein is CASSLGVGRDTDTQYF. The full variable domain, rest sourced from reference TRBV7-6 and TRBJ2-3, is GAGVSQSPRYKVTKRGQDVALRCDPISGHVSLYWYRQALGQGPEFLTYFNYEAQQDKSGLPNDRFSAERPEGSISTLTIQRTEQRDSAMYRCASSLGVGRDTDTQYFGPGTRLTVL.

DNA for the CDR3: TGTGCCAGCAGTGAAGCGCGCTTCGGGTCCTATGGCTACACCTTC. Amino acids: CASSEARFGSYGYTF. The chain uses TRBV2 and TRBJ1-2, with unresolved D. From germline, CDR1 is SNHLY and CDR2 FYNNEI. The germline V and J ends were trimmed by 0 bases and 4 bases, with 12 bases remaining between them. The CDR3 runs 15 residues. The entire variable domain, with the rest obtained from reference TRBV2 and TRBJ1-2, is as follows: EPEVTQTPSHQVTQMGQEVILRCVPISNHLYFYWYRQILGQKVEFLVSFYNNEISEKSEIFDDQFSVERPDGSNFTLKIRSTKLEDSAMYFCASSEARFGSYGYTFGSGTRLTVV.

The V call is TRBV5-4, the J call TRBJ2-1; TRBD2 matches at 10 bases. Germline V gene data show CDR1 as SGHNT and CDR2 as YYREEE (reference sequence). CDR3 length equals 15 residues. The V segment lost 5 bases and the J segment 7 bases; nucleotides outside the gene matches: 9. The CDR3 loop reads CASRPAGGLRNEQFF. The CDR3 DNA reads as TGTGCCAGCAGGCCAGCGGGGGGGCTAAGAAATGAGCAGTTCTTC.

The rearrangement links TRBV27 to TRBJ1-2; D remains ambiguous. Per the germline V gene, CDR1 is MNHEY and CDR2 is SMNVEV (reference sequence). The CDR3 covers 13 residues. Trimming left V 6 bases short and J 7 bases short, with 15 bases between. CDR3 region: CASRARNLGGYTF. As DNA, the CDR3 is TGTGCCAGCAGAGCCCGGAACCTAGGTGGCTACACCTTC.

The rearrangement joins TRBV2 to TRBJ1-2; 9 positions match TRBD1. Per germline, CDR1 SNHLY and CDR2 FYNNEI. The CDR3 has 15 amino acids. V dropped 6 bases and J dropped 1; count of bases not matched to a gene: 6. CDR3 coding DNA: TGTGCCAGCAGGGACTACAGGGGGCTTAACTATGGCTACACCTTC. Translating it yields CASRDYRGLNYGYTF.

V and J are TRBV5-1 and TRBJ2-2; maybe TRBD1 (5 bases). V was clipped by 0 bases and J by 3 bases, with 12 bases between them. Germline CDR1 is SGHRS and CDR2 is YFSETQ. The CDR3 consists of 16 residues. CDR3 protein: CASSLGPLGDTGELFF. The CDR3 region has the DNA TGCGCCAGCAGCTTGGGTCCTTTAGGGGACACCGGGGAGCTGTTTTTT.

The CDR3, as DNA: TGTGCCAGCAGCGTGGACAGGGACACCGGGGAGCTGTTTTTT. Its translation is CASSVDRDTGELFF. The rearrangement uses TRBV2 and TRBJ2-2; 8 nucleotides line up with TRBD1. With 6 bases clipped from V and 3 bases from J, the junction kept 3 bases outside the gene matches. The CDR3 has 14 amino acids. CDR1 and CDR2 (germline): SNHLY, FYNNEI.

The chain has TRBV9 and TRBJ2-2; the D gene is possibly TRBD2 (5 bases). Trimming stripped 3 bases from V and 3 bases from J, with 15 bases between. Germline V gives CDR1 SGDLS, CDR2 YYNGEE. This CDR3 region has 16 residues. The CDR3 coding sequence is TGTGCCAGCAGCGCGAGGGCCGACGGATACACCGGGGAGCTGTTTTTT. Translation: CASSARADGYTGELFF.

This chain connects TRBV4-3 to TRBJ2-7, with D possibly TRBD2 on 6 matching bases. CDR1 LGHNA and CDR2 YSLEER come from the germline V gene. V was shortened by 0 bases and J by 0 bases, with 12 bases between the two germline ends. There are 16 residues in the CDR3. The CDR3 loop is CASSQDWGVSSYEQYF. CDR3 in DNA: TGCGCCAGCAGCCAAGATTGGGGGGTGAGCTCCTACGAGCAGTACTTC.

The chain is built from TRBV7-2 and TRBJ1-6; maybe TRBD1 (5 bases). CDR1 is SGHTA, CDR2 FQGNSA, per germline. The V end was cut by 3 bases, the J end by 10 bases, with 19 bases between. There are 16 residues in the CDR3. The CDR3 sequence is CASSLSSGAYGSPLHF. The CDR3 nucleotides are TGTGCCAGCAGCTTGAGCAGCGGGGCGTATGGATCACCCCTCCACTTT. Filled out from reference TRBV7-2 and TRBJ1-6, the complete variable domain reads GAGVSQSPSNKVTEKGKDVELRCDPISGHTALYWYRQSLGQGLEFLIYFQGNSAPDKSGLPSDRFSAERTGGSVSTLTIQRTQQEDSAVYLCASSLSSGAYGSPLHFGNGTRLTVT.

The chain links TRBV2 to TRBJ1-2, with TRBD1 as a possible D gene (6 bases). V was pared by 9 bases and J by 4 bases, with 15 bases between. The V gene's germline CDR1 is SNHLY and CDR2 FYNNEI. This CDR3 contains 13 residues. In DNA, the CDR3 is TGTGCCAGACTATCAGGGGAAAGCTATGGCTACACCTTC. It is translated as CARLSGESYGYTF.

This clone was seen a few times. This chain uses TRBV7-6 with TRBJ2-5; D is possibly TRBD2 (6 bases). V lost 5 bases and J lost 5, with 18 bases in between. This CDR3 is 15 amino acids long. Germline-derived CDR1 and CDR2 are SGHVS and FNYEAQ. DNA for the CDR3: TGTGCCAGCAGCCCCCTGGGGGGACGTGGGGAGACCCAGTACTTC. Protein product: CASSPLGGRGETQYF. Based on the CDR3 plus reference TRBV7-6 and TRBJ2-5, the full variable domain is GAGVSQSPRYKVTKRGQDVALRCDPISGHVSLYWYRQALGQGPEFLTYFNYEAQQDKSGLPNDRFSAERPEGSISTLTIQRTEQRDSAMYRCASSPLGGRGETQYFGPGTRLLVL.

V is TRBV5-5 and J is TRBJ2-7; 12 bases match TRBD1. CDR3 size: 14 residues. CDR1 and CDR2 (germline): SGHKS, YYEKEE (reference sequence). Unmatched junction bases numbered 3, after V lost 2 bases and J lost 6 bases. CDR3 DNA: TGTGCCAGCAGCTTAGGGACAGGGGGCCCCGAGCAGTACTTC. Protein sequence: CASSLGTGGPEQYF.

The table lists this clone with a count of one. The V gene is TRBV7-9, the J gene TRBJ2-1; tentatively, D is TRBD2 (7 bases). With 5 bases removed from V and 14 bases from J, the gap between germline ends came to 13 bases. The CDR3 spans 11 residues. CDR1 is SEHNR, CDR2 FQNEAQ, per germline (reference sequence). CDR3 coding DNA: TGTGCCAGCAGCCGACTAGGGGGGGAGTTCTTC. It encodes CASSRLGGEFF.

This clone was seen once. V gene TRBV11-3 combines with J gene TRBJ2-2; no clear D gene. Germline V gives CDR1 SGHNT, CDR2 YENEEA. Trimming took 4 bases from V and 1 from J, leaving 10 bases between them. The CDR3 contains 15 residues. CDR3 DNA sequence: TGTGCCAGCAGCTCGTATTACGGGAACACCGGGGAGCTGTTTTTT. This gives the protein CASSSYYGNTGELFF.

V usage is TRBV5-4 and J usage is TRBJ1-2; D perhaps matches TRBD1 (6 bases). The CDR3 is 13 residues long. Germline CDR1 reads SGHNT; CDR2 reads YYREEE (reference sequence). Trimming left V 1 base short and J 6 bases short, with 10 bases between. The CDR3 sequence is CASSLQGPHGYTF. The CDR3 region has the DNA TGTGCCAGCAGCTTGCAGGGGCCCCATGGCTACACCTTC. Full variable domain (remainder filled in from reference TRBV5-4 and TRBJ1-2): ETGVTQSPTHLIKTRGQQVTLRCSSQSGHNTVSWYQQALGQGPQFIFQYYREEENGRGNFPPRFSGLQFPNYSSELNVNALELDDSALYLCASSLQGPHGYTFGSGTRLTVV.

The chain employs TRBV2 and TRBJ2-3; D is possibly TRBD1 (6 bases). This CDR3 contains 16 residues. Germline CDR1 and CDR2: SNHLY and FYNNEI. Between the trimmed V and J ends, which lost 5 bases and 2 bases, there was a span of 17 bases. The CDR3 reads CASSPTTGPPTDTQYF. The CDR3 nucleotides read TGTGCCAGCAGTCCAACGACAGGACCCCCCACAGATACGCAGTATTTT.

The rearrangement uses TRBV19 and TRBJ2-5; 7 bases agree with TRBD1. Germline V lookup: CDR1 LNHDA, CDR2 SQIVND (reference sequence). Germline trimming cut 4 bases from V and 5 bases from J; bases unmatched to any gene: 10. The length of the CDR3 is 15 residues. The CDR3 DNA reads TGTGCCAGTAGTACCCGGACAGGTATCATGGAGACCCAGTACTTC. Residues: CASSTRTGIMETQYF.

V usage is TRBV5-1 and J usage is TRBJ2-5; TRBD1 matches 9 bases. The CDR3 length is 15 residues. J lost 1 base, V lost 4 bases, and 5 bases had no gene match. Germline-derived CDR1 and CDR2 are SGHRS and YFSETQ. The CDR3 loop reads CASSRQTGGQETQYF. DNA of the CDR3: TGCGCCAGCAGCAGACAGACAGGGGGCCAAGAGACCCAGTACTTC.

The chain has TRBV2 and TRBJ1-1; D is possibly TRBD1 (6 bases). The length of the CDR3 is 14 residues. V was pared by 8 bases and J by 5 bases, with 18 bases between. Germline V gives CDR1 SNHLY, CDR2 FYNNEI. The CDR3 coding sequence is TGTGCCAGCGGGGAAGGGTCAGGGGAGACTGAAGCTTTCTTT. It translates to CASGEGSGETEAFF.

The chain carries TRBV2 and TRBJ2-5; 9 bases are shared with TRBD2. Germline CDR1 and CDR2: SNHLY and FYNNEI. The ends lost 2 bases at V and 3 bases at J; junction bases unmatched: 7. The CDR3 runs 16 residues. As DNA, the CDR3 is TGTGCCAGCAGTGAACTAGCGGGGCTAAGGGAAGAGACCCAGTACTTC. It codes for CASSELAGLREETQYF.